The T cell receptor beta chain under discussion was sequenced for a study of blood T cell repertoires in COVID-19. Overall study: Sample material is recorded as cDNA or gDNA derived from T cells, B-cell-depleted T cells, or PBMCs.

Libraries were prepared by immunoSEQ multiplex PCR; TCRdb keeps only in-frame clonotypes and omits some of them. The sample records about 200,000 clones, about 83% being singletons. Germline V gives CDR1 WSHSY, CDR2 SAAADI. The CDR3 consists of 13 residues. Trimming pared 2 bases from V and 7 bases from J, leaving 11 bases between. This chain uses TRBV10-2 with TRBJ1-2; D not resolved. Sequencing was performed on peripheral blood. This sequence was found in a woman aged 45 to 65 with active or convalescent COVID-19. The DNA of the CDR3 is TGCGCCAGCAGTGAGGTGACACATAGTGGCTACACCTTC. The encoded protein is CASSEVTHSGYTF.